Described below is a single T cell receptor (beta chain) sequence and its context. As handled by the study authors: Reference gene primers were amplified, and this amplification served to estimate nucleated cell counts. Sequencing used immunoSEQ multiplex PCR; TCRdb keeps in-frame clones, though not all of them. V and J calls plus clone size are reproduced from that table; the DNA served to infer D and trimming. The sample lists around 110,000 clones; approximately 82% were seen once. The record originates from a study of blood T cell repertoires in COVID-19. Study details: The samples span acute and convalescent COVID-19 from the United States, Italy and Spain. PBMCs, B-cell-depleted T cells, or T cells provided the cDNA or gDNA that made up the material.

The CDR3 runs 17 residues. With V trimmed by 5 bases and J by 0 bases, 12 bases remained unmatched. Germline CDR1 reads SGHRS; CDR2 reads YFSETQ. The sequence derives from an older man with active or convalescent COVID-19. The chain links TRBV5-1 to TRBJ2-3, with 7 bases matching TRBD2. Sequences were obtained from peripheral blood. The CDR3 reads CASRGDRRGSSTDTQYF. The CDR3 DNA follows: TGCGCCAGCAGAGGGGATCGGCGGGGGTCTAGCACAGATACGCAGTATTTT.